This T cell receptor beta chain was identified during a study of blood T cell repertoires in COVID-19. Study-level information: Collection of acute and convalescent COVID-19 samples took place in the United States, Italy and Spain. From T cells, B-cell-depleted T cells, or PBMCs came the material, which was cDNA or gDNA.

Measured with immunoSEQ multiplex PCR; TCRdb has only the in-frame clones, and not every one. In the table there are approximately 70,000 clones, approximately 90% of which are singletons. Germline V gives CDR1 LGHNA, CDR2 YNFKEQ. V lost 0 bases and J 2 bases, leaving 16 bases between the germline ends. The length of the CDR3 is 17 residues. The J gene is TRBJ1-1, the V gene TRBV4-2; D may be TRBD1 (6 bases). This TCR derives from a man aged 45 to 65 with COVID-19, enrolled during active disease. Sequencing was done on a sample of peripheral blood. The CDR3 coding sequence is TGTGCCAGCAGCCAAGATAGGCACAGGGTCCATAACACTGAAGCTTTCTTT. Translation gives CASSQDRHRVHNTEAFF.